Given below is one T cell receptor (beta chain) in context. Its antigen is unknown. The source of the sample is a study of response to subunit inactivated influenza vaccine. Points from the study as a whole: Each seasonal flu vaccination may recruit only limited new T cells, authors suggested.

TCRdb reprocessed the RT-PCR reads with MiXCR, giving one entry per CDR3 protein. The sample has about 570,000 distinct CDR3 sequences; approximately 12% are singletons. The CDR3 contains 14 residues. Trimming cost V 3 bases and J 1 base, with 10 bases left between them. The chain carries TRBV12-3 or TRBV12-4 and TRBJ2-7; unclear D gene. The sample here was PBMCs from blood, taken on the day of vaccination. The clonotype was recovered from a man in his fifties who received an inactivated influenza vaccine. CDR3 in DNA: TGTGCCAGCAGTTTGTCCTCGGAGTCCTACGAGCAGTACTTC. Its translation is CASSLSSESYEQYF.